These T cell receptor beta chains were read from a single sample in a study of regulatory T cells in long-lasting Graves disease. TCRdb reanalysed the multiplex PCR reads using MiXCR and keeps one entry per CDR3 protein. Of about 520,000 distinct CDR3 sequences listed, more than 10% were seen once; the top ten hold approximately 9%. The same data also went into a second study, on T cells in Graves' hyperthyroidism and ophthalmopathy.

The source was peripheral blood mononuclear cells (PBMCs), collected at new diagnosis, from a patient treated with antithyroid drugs. These receptors originate from a woman in her twenties or thirties with Graves disease. Each CDR3 is given with its conserved first and last residue. The D gene is left open where the match is weak. The size of a clone is reported for some rows only, either as once, few or many, or as a class for expanded clones.

j_call v_call d_call clone_size cdr3_nt cdr3_aa
TRBJ2-7 TRBV5-1 TRBD1 many TGCGCCAGCAGCTTGAGGGGACAGTACGAGCAGTACTTC CASSLRGQYEQYF
TRBJ2-7 TRBV12-3/TRBV12-4 . many TGTGCCAGCAGTTTAGCTCTTTACTCGAGTAAGGGGCCCGGATTCTACGAGCAGTACTTC CASSLALYSSKGPGFYEQYF
TRBJ2-7 TRBV5-1 . . TGCGCCAGCAGTGGAGGGGGCCTCTACGAGCAGTACTTC CASSGGGLYEQYF
TRBJ2-7 TRBV7-2 . many TGTGCCAGCAGCTTAGAGACCGGGGGAGCGGGCGGGGACGAGCAGTACTTC CASSLETGGAGGDEQYF
TRBJ2-1 TRBV11-1 TRBD2 . TGTGCCAGCACCAAACTAGCGGGAGCCTACAATGAGCAGTTCTTC CASTKLAGAYNEQFF
TRBJ2-7 TRBV12-3/TRBV12-4 . many TGTGCCAGCAGTTTATCCCTTGGGGCCGGGTACGAGCAGTACTTC CASSLSLGAGYEQYF
TRBJ2-1 TRBV11-2 TRBD2 many TGTGCCAGCAGCTTTGGGACTAGCGGTAGCTCCTACAATGAGCAGTTCTTC CASSFGTSGSSYNEQFF
TRBJ1-3 TRBV30 . many TGTGCCTGGAGTGTCGAGACTGGAAACACCATATATTTT CAWSVETGNTIYF
TRBJ2-7 TRBV11-2 . many TGTGCCAGCAGCTTTGGGGGAGTGAACGAGCAGTACTTC CASSFGGVNEQYF
TRBJ2-3 TRBV25-1 . . TGTGCCAGCAGTGAGCATACAGGGGATACGCAGTATTTT CASSEHTGDTQYF
TRBJ2-1 TRBV29-1 TRBD1 many TGCAGCGTTTTTACAGGGGGCGGGAGCTCCTACAATGAGCAGTTCTTC CSVFTGGGSSYNEQFF
TRBJ1-1 TRBV14 . many TGTGCCAGCAGCCGTCACTTAGGGGGACAGAACACTGAAGCTTTCTTT CASSRHLGGQNTEAFF
TRBJ1-5 TRBV5-8 . many TGTGCCAGCAGCGTACCAAGTTTTGGACTGGGTCAGCCCCAGCATTTT CASSVPSFGLGQPQHF
TRBJ2-7 TRBV6-1 TRBD2 many TGTGCCAGCCGGCTTTCTAGCGGGACCTCCTACGAGCAGTACTTC CASRLSSGTSYEQYF
TRBJ2-7 TRBV7-9 TRBD1 few TGTGCCAGCAGCCCAAAGGGGACAGGGTACTCCTACGAGCAGTACTTC CASSPKGTGYSYEQYF
TRBJ1-5 TRBV27 . many TGTGCCAGCAGTTCGGAGGGGATCCATCAGCCCCAGCATTTT CASSSEGIHQPQHF
TRBJ2-6 TRBV11-2 TRBD2 . TGTGCCAGCAGCCCGACTCTAGCGGGAAGCTCTGGGGCCAACGTCCTGACTTTC CASSPTLAGSSGANVLTF
TRBJ2-3 TRBV25-1 . . TGTGCCAGCGGCCCGGGCGGAAGCACAGATACGCAGTATTTT CASGPGGSTDTQYF
TRBJ2-6 TRBV2 . many TGTGCCAGCAGCCAGGGCAGATCTGGGGCCAACGTCCTGACTTTC CASSQGRSGANVLTF
TRBJ1-2 TRBV18 . many TGTGCCAGCTCACTGGACGGCCGGAGGTATGGCTACACCTTC CASSLDGRRYGYTF
TRBJ2-3 TRBV6-2/TRBV6-3 TRBD2 . TGTGCCAGCAGTGAATCGGCGGGAGGGTCAGATACGCAGTATTTT CASSESAGGSDTQYF
TRBJ2-1 TRBV25-1 . . TGTGCCAGCAGTGAATTACGTATGGGCCCGAGGGACTACAATGAGCAGTTCTTC CASSELRMGPRDYNEQFF
TRBJ2-1 TRBV5-1 . many TGCGCCAGCAGCTTCAATTCGGTGGGAGGTGGAGAGCAGTTCTTC CASSFNSVGGGEQFF
TRBJ1-5 TRBV24-1 . few TGTGCCACCAGTGATCCCGGCGGCAATCAGCCCCAGCATTTT CATSDPGGNQPQHF
TRBJ1-5 TRBV19 . few TGTGCCAGTAGTACTTCAGGTCAGCCCCAGCATTTT CASSTSGQPQHF
TRBJ2-1 TRBV10-3 . many TGTGCCATCAGTCCTGGAGGGAATGAGCAGTTCTTC CAISPGGNEQFF
TRBJ1-4 TRBV25-1 . . TGTGCCAGCAGTGGAAGGGGACCTGGGAATGAAAAACTGTTTTTT CASSGRGPGNEKLFF
TRBJ2-7 TRBV5-1 . few TGCGCCAGCAAAGAATATCCGGGGTCCTACTACGAGCAGTACTTC CASKEYPGSYYEQYF
TRBJ2-1 TRBV2 . many TGTGCCAGCAGTACCGCCAGCTCCTACAATGAGCAGTTCTTC CASSTASSYNEQFF
TRBJ2-7 TRBV20-1 TRBD2 many TGCAGTGCTAGAAGACTTAAGACCGGGACTAGCGGCGATATTACCTACGAGCAGTACTTC CSARRLKTGTSGDITYEQYF
TRBJ2-1 TRBV20-1 TRBD2 many TGCAGTGCTAGGGACAGGACTAGCGGGAGATGGGAGCAGTTCTTC CSARDRTSGRWEQFF
TRBJ1-1 TRBV18 . few TGTGCCAGCTCACCGTGGCAGTTGAACACTGAAGCTTTCTTT CASSPWQLNTEAFF
TRBJ1-2 TRBV27 . many TGTGCCAGCAGTCACACCGGGACGCATCCAACCCCTAACTATGGCTACACCTTC CASSHTGTHPTPNYGYTF
TRBJ2-7 TRBV27 TRBD1 . TGTGCCAGGTCCGGGACAGGGCTTATTCCTTCAGCCTACGAGCAGTACTTC CARSGTGLIPSAYEQYF
TRBJ2-7 TRBV6-5 . many TGTGCCAGCAGTTACTCGGTCCCTCGAACAGCAACAACTAAATCGGTATACGAGCAGTACTTC CASSYSVPRTATTKSVYEQYF
TRBJ1-1 TRBV30 TRBD1 few TGTGCCTGGAGTGTACTGGGCAGGGGGTACACTGAAGCTTTCTTT CAWSVLGRGYTEAFF
TRBJ2-5 TRBV18 . . TGTGCCAGCTCACCTATCCGGGACGGAAAAGAGACCCAGTACTTC CASSPIRDGKETQYF
TRBJ1-4 TRBV18 TRBD1 many TGTGCCAGCTCACCTTCCCGGGACAGGAATGAAAAACTGTTTTTT CASSPSRDRNEKLFF
TRBJ1-1 TRBV29-1 . . TGCAGCGCCGCCGACCCTGAAGCTTTCTTT CSAADPEAFF
TRBJ1-1 TRBV2 . many TGTGCCAGCAGTCCGTCCGGGACGGGATGGACTGAAGCTTTCTTT CASSPSGTGWTEAFF
TRBJ1-5 TRBV6-1 TRBD1 . TGTGCCAGCAGTGAGATGACAGGGCAATATAGCAATCAGCCCCAGCATTTT CASSEMTGQYSNQPQHF
TRBJ2-3 TRBV18 TRBD1 many TGTGCCAGCTCACCGTCACAGGGGGCAACAGATACGCAGTATTTT CASSPSQGATDTQYF
TRBJ1-4 TRBV28 . many TGTGCCAGCAACAAGGGCGTAAATGAAAAACTGTTTTTT CASNKGVNEKLFF
TRBJ2-1 TRBV13 . many TGTGCCAGCAGCAGGAGTTTGCCCTACAATGAGCAGTTCTTC CASSRSLPYNEQFF
TRBJ1-1 TRBV5-1 . few TGCGCCAGCAGCTCAATGGATTCGGGCACTGAAGCTTTCTTT CASSSMDSGTEAFF
TRBJ2-2 TRBV28 . many TGTGCCAGCAGTTTGGCCCAGGGTTGGACCGGGGAGCTGTTTTTT CASSLAQGWTGELFF
TRBJ1-2 TRBV28 . few TGTGCCAGCAGGCGCACAGGGCCCACTGGCTACACCTTC CASRRTGPTGYTF
TRBJ1-1 TRBV28 . many TGTGCCAGCAGCCCACGAGCCGGGACGTCAGGTGTGGGCACTGAAGCTTTCTTT CASSPRAGTSGVGTEAFF
TRBJ1-1 TRBV11-2 . many TGTGCCAGCAGCTTAAAGTCAGGGACTGAAGCTTTCTTT CASSLKSGTEAFF
TRBJ1-4 TRBV7-9 . . TGTGCCAGCAGGTTCTCAAGTGAAAAACTGTTTTTT CASRFSSEKLFF
TRBJ2-5 TRBV5-1 . few TGCGCCAGCAGCTTTGACGGGAAAGAGACCCAGTACTTC CASSFDGKETQYF
TRBJ2-7 TRBV6-1 . . TGTGCCAGCCTGAGAGCAGGGGTGAAAGGGACCTACGAGCAGTACTTC CASLRAGVKGTYEQYF
TRBJ1-2 TRBV9 . few TGTGCCAGCAGCGTAGCTACGCAGGCTAACTATGGCTACACCTTC CASSVATQANYGYTF
TRBJ2-2 TRBV14 TRBD2 many TGTGCCAGCAGCCACGGGACTAGCGGTAACACCGGGGAGCTGTTTTTT CASSHGTSGNTGELFF
TRBJ2-1 TRBV3-1 TRBD2 . TGTGCCAGCAGCCGGGCTAGCGGGAGCAGAGGAGAGCAGTTCTTC CASSRASGSRGEQFF
TRBJ1-1 TRBV27 . few TGTGCCAGCAGTTTATCGGGGGGGGCGGGTTTGGGCACTGAAGCTTTCTTT CASSLSGGAGLGTEAFF
TRBJ2-1 TRBV19 . . TGTGCCAGTAGCAGAAAGGGACCCAAGATACCCTACAATGAGCAGTTCTTC CASSRKGPKIPYNEQFF
TRBJ2-5 TRBV18 . many TGTGCCAGCTCACCACCGGGGAGACAAGAGACCCAGTACTTC CASSPPGRQETQYF
TRBJ2-7 TRBV12-3/TRBV12-4 TRBD1 many TGTGCCAGCAGTAATGAGGGACAGCCTCCCTACGAGCAGTACTTC CASSNEGQPPYEQYF